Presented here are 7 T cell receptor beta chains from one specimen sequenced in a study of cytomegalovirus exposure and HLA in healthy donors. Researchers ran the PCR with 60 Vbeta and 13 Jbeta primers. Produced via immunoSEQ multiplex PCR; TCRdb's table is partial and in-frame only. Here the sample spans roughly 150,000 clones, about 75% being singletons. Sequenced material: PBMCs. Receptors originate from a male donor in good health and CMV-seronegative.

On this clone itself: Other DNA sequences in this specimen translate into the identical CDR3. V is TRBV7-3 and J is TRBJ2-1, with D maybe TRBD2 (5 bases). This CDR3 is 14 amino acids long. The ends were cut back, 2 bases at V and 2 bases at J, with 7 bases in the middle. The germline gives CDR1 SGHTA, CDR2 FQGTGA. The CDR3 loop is CASSLAGTYNEQFF. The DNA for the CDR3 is TGTGCCAGCAGCTTAGCGGGTACCTACAATGAGCAGTTCTTC.

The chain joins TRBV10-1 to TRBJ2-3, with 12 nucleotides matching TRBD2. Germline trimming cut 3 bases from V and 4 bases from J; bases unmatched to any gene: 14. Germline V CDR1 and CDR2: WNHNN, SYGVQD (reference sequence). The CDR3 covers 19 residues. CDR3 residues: CASSDATSGSRIGADTQYF. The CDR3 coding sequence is TGCGCCAGCAGTGACGCGACTAGCGGGAGTCGTATTGGCGCAGATACGCAGTATTTT.

CDR3 in amino acids: CASSLGQGAPYEQYF. CDR3 sequence (DNA): TGTGCCAGCAGCTTAGGACAGGGGGCCCCCTACGAGCAGTACTTC. The rearrangement links TRBV11-3 to TRBJ2-7; 10 nucleotides align to TRBD1. V shed 1 base and J 2 bases; nucleotides not matched to a gene: 2. Germline CDR1 and CDR2: SGHNT and YENEEA. This CDR3 comprises 15 residues.

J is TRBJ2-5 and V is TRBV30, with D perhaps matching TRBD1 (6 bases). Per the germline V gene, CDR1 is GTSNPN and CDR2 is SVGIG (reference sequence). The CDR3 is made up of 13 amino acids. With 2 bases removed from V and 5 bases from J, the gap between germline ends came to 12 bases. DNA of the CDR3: TGTGCCTGGAGTTATAACAGGGCGGAGACCCAGTACTTC. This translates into CAWSYNRAETQYF.

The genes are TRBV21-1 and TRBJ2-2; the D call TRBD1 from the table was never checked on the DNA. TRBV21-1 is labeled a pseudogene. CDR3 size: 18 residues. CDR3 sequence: CASSKAPGTGGCSGELFF. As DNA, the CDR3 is TGTGCCAGCAGCAAAGCGCCCGGGACAGGGGGCTGTTCCGGGGAGCTGTTTTTT.

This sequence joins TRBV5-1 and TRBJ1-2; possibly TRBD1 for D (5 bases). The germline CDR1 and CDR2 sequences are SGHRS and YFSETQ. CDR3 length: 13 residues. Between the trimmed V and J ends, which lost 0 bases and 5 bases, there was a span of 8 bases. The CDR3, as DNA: TGCGCCAGCAGCTTGGCCGGGGGATATGGCTACACCTTC. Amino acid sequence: CASSLAGGYGYTF.

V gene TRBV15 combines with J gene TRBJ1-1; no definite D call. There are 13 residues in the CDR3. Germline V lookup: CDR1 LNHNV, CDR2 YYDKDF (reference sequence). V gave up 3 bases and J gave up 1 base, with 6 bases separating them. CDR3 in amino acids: CATSRRANTEAFF. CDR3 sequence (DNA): TGTGCCACCAGCAGGAGGGCGAACACTGAAGCTTTCTTT.